The TCR beta chain described here comes from a study of blood T cell repertoires in COVID-19. At the level of the study: The United States, Italy and Spain supplied acute and convalescent COVID-19 samples. T cells, B-cell-depleted T cells, or PBMCs supplied cDNA or gDNA.

Assay used: immunoSEQ multiplex PCR; TCRdb lists only in-frame clones, some missing. Of approximately 240,000 clones in the sample, 86% were seen once. V gave up 5 bases and J gave up 4 bases, with 11 bases separating them. CDR3 length: 14 residues. CDR1 and CDR2 (germline): MNHEY, SVGAGI. Participants were aged roughly 18 to 90 years, lived in about two dozen US areas, and enrolled virtually. Cohorts were based on clinical histories the participants reported. The V gene is TRBV6-5, the J gene TRBJ1-4; a weak D match, TRBD1 (6 bases). The source of this sequence is a woman aged 45 to 65 in a cohort exposed to, infected with or recovered from COVID-19 (not recorded which). The sequenced sample was PBMCs or T cells enriched from blood (not recorded which). CDR3 residues: CASSPGQSNEKLFF. The CDR3 DNA reads TGTGCCAGCAGTCCCGGACAGAGTAATGAAAAACTGTTTTTT.